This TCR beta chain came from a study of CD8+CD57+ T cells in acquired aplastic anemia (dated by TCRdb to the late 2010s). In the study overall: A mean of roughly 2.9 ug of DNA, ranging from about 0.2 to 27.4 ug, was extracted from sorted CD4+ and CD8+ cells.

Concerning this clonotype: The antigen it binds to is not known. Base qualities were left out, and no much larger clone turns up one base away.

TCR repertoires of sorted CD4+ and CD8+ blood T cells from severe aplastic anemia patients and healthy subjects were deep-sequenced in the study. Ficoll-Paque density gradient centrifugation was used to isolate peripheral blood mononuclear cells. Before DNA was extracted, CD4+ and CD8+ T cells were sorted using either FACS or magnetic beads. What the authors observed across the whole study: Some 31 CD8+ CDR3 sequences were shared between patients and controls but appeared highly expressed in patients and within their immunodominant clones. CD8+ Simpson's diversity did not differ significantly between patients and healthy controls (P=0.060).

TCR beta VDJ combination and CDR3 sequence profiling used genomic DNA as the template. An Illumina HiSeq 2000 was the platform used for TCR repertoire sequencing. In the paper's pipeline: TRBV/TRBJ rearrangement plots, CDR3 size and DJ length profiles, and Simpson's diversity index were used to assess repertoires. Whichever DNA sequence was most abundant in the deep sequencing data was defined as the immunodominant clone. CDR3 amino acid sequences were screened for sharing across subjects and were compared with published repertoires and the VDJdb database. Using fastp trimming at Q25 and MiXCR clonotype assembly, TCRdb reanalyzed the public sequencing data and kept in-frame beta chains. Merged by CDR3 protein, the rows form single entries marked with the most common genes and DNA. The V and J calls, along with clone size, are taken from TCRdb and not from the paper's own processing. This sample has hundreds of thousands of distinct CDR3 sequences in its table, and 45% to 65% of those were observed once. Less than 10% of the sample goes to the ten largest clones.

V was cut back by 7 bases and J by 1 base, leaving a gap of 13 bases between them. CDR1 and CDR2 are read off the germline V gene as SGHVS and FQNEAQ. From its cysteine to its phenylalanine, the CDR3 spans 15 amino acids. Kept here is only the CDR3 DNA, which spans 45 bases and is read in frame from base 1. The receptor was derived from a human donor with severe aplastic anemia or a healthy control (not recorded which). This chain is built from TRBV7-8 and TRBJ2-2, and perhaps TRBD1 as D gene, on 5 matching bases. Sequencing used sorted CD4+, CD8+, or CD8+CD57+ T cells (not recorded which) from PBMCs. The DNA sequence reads TGTGCCAGCACCGATATGGACAAGAACACCGGGGAGCTGTTTTTT. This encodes CASTDMDKNTGELFF.